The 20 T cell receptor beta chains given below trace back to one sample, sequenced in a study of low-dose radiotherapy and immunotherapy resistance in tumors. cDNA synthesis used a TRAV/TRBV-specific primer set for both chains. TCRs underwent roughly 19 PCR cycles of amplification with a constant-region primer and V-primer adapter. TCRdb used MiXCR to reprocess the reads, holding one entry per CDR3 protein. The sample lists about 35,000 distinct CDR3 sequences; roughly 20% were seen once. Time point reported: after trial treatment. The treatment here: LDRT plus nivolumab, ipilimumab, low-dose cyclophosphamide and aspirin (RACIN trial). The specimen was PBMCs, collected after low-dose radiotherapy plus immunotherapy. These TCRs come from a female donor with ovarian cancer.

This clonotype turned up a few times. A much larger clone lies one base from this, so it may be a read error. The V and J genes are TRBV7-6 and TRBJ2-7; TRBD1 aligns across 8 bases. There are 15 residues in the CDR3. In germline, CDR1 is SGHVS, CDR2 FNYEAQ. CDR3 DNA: TGTGCCAGCAGCGGCCCAGGGGGCTCGCTCTACGAGCGGTACTTC. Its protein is CASSGPGGSLYERYF. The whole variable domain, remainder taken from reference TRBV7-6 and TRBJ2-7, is GAGVSQSPRYKVTKRGQDVALRCDPISGHVSLYWYRQALGQGPEFLTYFNYEAQQDKSGLPNDRFSAERPEGSISTLTIQRTEQRDSAMYRCASSGPGGSLYERYFGPGTRLTVT.

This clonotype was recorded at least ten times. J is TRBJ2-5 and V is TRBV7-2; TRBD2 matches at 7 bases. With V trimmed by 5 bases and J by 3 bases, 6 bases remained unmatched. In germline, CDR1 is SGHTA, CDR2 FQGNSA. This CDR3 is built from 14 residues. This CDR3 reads CASSLRTSKETQYF. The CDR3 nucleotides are TGTGCCAGCAGCCTCCGGACTAGTAAAGAGACCCAGTACTTC.

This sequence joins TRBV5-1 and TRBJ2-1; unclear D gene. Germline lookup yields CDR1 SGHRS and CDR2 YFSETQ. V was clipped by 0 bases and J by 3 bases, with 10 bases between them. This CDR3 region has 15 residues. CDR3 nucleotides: TGCGCCAGCAGCTTGGAGCAGGCCAGCTACAATGAGCAGTTCTTC. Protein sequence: CASSLEQASYNEQFF.

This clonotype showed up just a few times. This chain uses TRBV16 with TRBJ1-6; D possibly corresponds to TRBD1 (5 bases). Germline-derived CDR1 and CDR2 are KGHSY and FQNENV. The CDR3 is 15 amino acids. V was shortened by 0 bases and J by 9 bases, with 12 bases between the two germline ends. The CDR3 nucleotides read TGTGCCAGCAGCCAATCATGGCAGGGCAGTTCACCCCTCCACTTT. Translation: CASSQSWQGSSPLHF.

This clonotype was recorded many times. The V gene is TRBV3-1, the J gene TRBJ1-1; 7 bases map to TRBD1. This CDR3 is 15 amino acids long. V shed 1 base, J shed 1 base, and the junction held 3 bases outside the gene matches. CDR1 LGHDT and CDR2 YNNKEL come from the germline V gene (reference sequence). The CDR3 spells CASSQAGTANTEAFF. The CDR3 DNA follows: TGTGCCAGCAGCCAAGCCGGGACAGCGAACACTGAAGCTTTCTTT.

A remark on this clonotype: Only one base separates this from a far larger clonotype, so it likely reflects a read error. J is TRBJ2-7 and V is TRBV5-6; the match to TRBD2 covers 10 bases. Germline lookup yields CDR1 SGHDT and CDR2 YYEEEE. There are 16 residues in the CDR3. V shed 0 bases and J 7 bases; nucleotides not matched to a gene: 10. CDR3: CASSLASSGSYNEQYF. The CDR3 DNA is TGTGCCAGCAGCTTGGCATCTAGCGGGAGTTACAATGAGCAGTACTTC.

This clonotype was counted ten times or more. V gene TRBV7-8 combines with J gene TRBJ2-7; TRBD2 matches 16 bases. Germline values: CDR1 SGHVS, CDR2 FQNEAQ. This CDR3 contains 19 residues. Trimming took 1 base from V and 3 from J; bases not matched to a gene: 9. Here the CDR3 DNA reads TGTGCCAGCAGCTTAGTCGCGGGACTAGCGGGAGGGTGGGGCTACGAGCAGTACTTC. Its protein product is CASSLVAGLAGGWGYEQYF. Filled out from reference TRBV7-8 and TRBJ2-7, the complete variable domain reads GAGVSQSPRYKVAKRGQDVALRCDPISGHVSLFWYQQALGQGPEFLTYFQNEAQLDKSGLPSDRFFAERPEGSVSTLKIQRTQQEDSAVYLCASSLVAGLAGGWGYEQYFGPGTRLTVT.

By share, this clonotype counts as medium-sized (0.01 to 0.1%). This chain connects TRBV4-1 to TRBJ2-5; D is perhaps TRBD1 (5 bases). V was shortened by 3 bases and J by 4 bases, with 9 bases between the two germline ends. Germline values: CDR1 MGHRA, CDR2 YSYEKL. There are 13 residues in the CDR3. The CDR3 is CASSQTVGETQYF. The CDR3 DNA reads TGCGCCAGCAGCCAGACAGTCGGAGAGACCCAGTACTTC.

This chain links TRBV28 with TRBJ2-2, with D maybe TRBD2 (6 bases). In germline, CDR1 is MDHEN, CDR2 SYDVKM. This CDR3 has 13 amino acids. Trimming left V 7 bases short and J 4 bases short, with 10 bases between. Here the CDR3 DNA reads TGTGCCAGCAAAAGGGACTTCACCGGGGAGCTGTTTTTT. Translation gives CASKRDFTGELFF.

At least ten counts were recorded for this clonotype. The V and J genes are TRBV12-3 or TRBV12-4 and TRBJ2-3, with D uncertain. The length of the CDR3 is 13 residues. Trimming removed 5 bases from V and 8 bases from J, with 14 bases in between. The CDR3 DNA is TGTGCCAGCAGTCACGGACCGGCGGTTACGCAGTATTTT. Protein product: CASSHGPAVTQYF.

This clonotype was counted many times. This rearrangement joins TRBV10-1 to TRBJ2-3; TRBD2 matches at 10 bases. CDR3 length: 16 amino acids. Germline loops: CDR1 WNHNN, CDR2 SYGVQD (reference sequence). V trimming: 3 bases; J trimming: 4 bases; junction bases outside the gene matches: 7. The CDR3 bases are TGCGCCAGCAGTGAACAGCGGGGGGGTCCCGCAGATACGCAGTATTTT. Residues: CASSEQRGGPADTQYF.

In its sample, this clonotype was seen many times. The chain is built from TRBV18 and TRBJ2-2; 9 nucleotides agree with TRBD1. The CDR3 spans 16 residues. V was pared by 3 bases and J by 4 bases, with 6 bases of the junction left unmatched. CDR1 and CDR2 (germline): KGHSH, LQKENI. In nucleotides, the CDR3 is TGTGCCAGCTCACCGTCGACAGGGGGAGGCACCGGGGAGCTGTTTTTT. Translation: CASSPSTGGGTGELFF.

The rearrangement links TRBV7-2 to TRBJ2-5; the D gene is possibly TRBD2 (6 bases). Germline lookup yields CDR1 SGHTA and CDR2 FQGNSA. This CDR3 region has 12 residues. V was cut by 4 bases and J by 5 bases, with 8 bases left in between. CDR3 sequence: CASSWGVETQYF. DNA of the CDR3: TGTGCCAGCAGCTGGGGGGTCGAGACCCAGTACTTC.

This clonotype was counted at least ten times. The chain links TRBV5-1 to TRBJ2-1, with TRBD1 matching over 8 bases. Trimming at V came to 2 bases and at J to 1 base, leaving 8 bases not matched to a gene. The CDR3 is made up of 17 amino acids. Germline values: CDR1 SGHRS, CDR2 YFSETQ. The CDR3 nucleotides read TGCGCCAGCAGCTTTCGACAGGGGAGAGGGTCCTACAATGAGCAGTTCTTC. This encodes CASSFRQGRGSYNEQFF. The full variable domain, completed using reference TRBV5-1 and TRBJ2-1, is KAGVTQTPRYLIKTRGQQVTLSCSPISGHRSVSWYQQTPGQGLQFLFEYFSETQRNKGNFPGRFSGRQFSNSRSEMNVSTLELGDSALYLCASSFRQGRGSYNEQFFGPGTRLTVL.

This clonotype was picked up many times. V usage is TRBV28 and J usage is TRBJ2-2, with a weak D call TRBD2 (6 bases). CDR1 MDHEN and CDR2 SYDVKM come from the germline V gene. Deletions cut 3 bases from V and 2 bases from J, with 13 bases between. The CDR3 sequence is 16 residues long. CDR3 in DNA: TGTGCCAGCAGTTTGCCTCCGGGAGCTAACACCGGGGAGCTGTTTTTT. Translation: CASSLPPGANTGELFF.

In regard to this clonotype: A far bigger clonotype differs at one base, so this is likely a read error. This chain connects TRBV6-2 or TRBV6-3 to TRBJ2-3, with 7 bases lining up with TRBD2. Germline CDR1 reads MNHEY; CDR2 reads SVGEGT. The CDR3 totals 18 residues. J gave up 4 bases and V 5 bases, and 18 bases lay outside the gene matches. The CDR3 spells CASSQRPLLAWRADTQYF. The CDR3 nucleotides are TGTGCCAGCAGTCAACGACCATTACTAGCGTGGAGGGCAGATACGCAGTATTTT.

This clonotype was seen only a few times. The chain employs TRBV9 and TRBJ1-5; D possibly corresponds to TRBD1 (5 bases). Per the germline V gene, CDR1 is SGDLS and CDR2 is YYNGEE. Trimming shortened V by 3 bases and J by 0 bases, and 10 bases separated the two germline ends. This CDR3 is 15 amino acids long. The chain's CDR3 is CASSEAGHSNQPQHF. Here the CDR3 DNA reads TGTGCCAGCAGCGAGGCAGGACATAGCAATCAGCCCCAGCATTTT.

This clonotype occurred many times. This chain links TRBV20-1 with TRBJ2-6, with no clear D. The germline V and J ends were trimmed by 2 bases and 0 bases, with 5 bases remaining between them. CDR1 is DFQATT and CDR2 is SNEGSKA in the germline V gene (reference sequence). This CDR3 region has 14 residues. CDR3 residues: CSARNSSGANVLTF. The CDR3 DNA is TGCAGTGCTAGAAATTCCTCTGGGGCCAACGTCCTGACTTTC.

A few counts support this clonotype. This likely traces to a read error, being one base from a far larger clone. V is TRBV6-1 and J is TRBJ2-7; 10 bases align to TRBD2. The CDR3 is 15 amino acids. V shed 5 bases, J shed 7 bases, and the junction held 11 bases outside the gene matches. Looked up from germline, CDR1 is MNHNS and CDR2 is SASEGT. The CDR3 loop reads CASSYWAAGGYEQYF. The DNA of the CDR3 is TGTGCCAGCAGTTACTGGGCAGCGGGGGGGTATGAGCAGTACTTC.

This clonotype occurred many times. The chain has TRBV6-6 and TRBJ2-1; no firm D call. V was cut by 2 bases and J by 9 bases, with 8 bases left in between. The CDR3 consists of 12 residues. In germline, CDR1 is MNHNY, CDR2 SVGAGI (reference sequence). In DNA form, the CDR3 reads TGTGCCAGCAGTTACGGAGTTTCTGAGCAGTTCTTC. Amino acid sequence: CASSYGVSEQFF.